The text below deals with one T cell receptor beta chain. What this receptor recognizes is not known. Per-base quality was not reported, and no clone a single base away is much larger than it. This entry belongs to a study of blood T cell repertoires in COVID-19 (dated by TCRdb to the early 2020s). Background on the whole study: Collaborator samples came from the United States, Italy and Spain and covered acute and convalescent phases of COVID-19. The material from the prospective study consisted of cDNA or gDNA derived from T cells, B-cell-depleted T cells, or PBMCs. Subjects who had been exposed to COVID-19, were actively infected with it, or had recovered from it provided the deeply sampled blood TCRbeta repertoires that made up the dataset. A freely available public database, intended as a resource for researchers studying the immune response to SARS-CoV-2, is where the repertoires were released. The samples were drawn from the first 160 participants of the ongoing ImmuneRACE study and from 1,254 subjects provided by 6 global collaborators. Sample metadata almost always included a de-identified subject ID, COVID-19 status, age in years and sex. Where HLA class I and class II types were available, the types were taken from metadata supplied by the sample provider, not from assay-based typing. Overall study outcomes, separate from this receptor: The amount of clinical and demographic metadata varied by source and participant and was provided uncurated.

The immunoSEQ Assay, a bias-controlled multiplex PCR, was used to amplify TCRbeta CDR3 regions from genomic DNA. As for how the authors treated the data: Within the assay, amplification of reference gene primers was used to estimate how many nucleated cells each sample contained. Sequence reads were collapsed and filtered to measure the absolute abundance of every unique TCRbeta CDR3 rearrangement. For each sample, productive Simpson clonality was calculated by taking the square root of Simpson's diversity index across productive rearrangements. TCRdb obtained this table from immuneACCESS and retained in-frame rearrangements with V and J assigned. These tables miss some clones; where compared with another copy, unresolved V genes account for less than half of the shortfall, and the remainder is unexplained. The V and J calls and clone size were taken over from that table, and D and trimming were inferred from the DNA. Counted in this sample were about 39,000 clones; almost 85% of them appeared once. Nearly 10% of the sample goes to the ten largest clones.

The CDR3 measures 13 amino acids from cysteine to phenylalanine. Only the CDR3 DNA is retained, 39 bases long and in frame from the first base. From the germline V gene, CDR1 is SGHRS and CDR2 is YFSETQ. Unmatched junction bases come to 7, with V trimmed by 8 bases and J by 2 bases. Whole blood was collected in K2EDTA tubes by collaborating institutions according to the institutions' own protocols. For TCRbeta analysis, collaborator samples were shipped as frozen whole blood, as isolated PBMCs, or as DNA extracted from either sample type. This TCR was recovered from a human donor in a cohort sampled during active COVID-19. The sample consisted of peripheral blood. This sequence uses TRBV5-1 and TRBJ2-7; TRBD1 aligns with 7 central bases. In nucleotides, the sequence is TGCGCCAGTCGGACAGGTGAGGCCTACGAGCAGTACTTC. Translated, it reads CASRTGEAYEQYF.